Sequencing of this T cell receptor beta chain was carried out in a study of immune evolution from preneoplasia to lung adenocarcinoma. V was pared by 7 bases and J by 4 bases, with 16 bases between. The CDR3 loop spans 14 amino acids. CDR1 LNHDA and CDR2 SQIVND come from the germline V gene (reference sequence). Between the mid-2010s and the late 2010s, patients underwent resection in Japan or China. Macro-dissection enriched premalignant or tumor cells before nucleic acid extraction. Measured with immunoSEQ multiplex PCR; TCRdb has only the in-frame clones, and not every one. The profile covers just over 14,000 clones, with roughly 80% appearing a single time and around 3% taken by the ten largest.

The chain links TRBV19 to TRBJ1-2; D perhaps matches TRBD1 (5 bases). The sample taken for sequencing was FFPE minimally invasive lung adenocarcinoma tissue. This sequence was found in a person aged 55 to 79 with lung adenocarcinoma. The CDR3 protein is CASNRQPGGYGYTF. The CDR3 region has the DNA TGTGCCAGTAATCGACAGCCCGGGGGCTATGGCTACACCTTC.